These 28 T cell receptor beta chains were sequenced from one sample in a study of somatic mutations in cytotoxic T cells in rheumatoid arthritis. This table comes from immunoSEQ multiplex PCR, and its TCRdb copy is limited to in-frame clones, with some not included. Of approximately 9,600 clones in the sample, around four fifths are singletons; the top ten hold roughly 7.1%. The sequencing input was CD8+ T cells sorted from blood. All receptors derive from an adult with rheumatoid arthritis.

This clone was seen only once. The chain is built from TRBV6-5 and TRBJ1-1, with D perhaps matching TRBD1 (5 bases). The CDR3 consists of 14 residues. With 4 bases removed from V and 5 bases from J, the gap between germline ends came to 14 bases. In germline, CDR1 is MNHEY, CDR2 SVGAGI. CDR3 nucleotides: TGTGCCAGCAGTTCCGCCCCGGGGGGAACTGAAGCTTTCTTT. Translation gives CASSSAPGGTEAFF.

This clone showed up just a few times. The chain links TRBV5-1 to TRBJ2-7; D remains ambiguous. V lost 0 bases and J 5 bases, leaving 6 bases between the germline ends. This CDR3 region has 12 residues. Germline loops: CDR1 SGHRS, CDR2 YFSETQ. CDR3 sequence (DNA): TGCGCCAGCAGCTTGGGTCTGGACGAGCAGTACTTC. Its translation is CASSLGLDEQYF.

CDR3 DNA sequence: TGTGCCAGCAGCTTATGGGGGACAGACTCCTACGAGCAGTACTTC. It is translated as CASSLWGTDSYEQYF. The chain recombines TRBV7-8 with TRBJ2-7; 7 nucleotides align to TRBD1. This CDR3 contains 15 residues. The germline gives CDR1 SGHVS, CDR2 FQNEAQ. The junction had 4 bases not matched to a gene; V was cut back by 2 bases and J by 0 bases.

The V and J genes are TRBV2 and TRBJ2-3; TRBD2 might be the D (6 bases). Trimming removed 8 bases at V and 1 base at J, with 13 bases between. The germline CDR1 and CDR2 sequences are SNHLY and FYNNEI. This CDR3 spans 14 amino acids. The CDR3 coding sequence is TGTGCCAGCCGTAGGGACTCGGGCACAGATACGCAGTATTTT. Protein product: CASRRDSGTDTQYF. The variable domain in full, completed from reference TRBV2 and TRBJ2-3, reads EPEVTQTPSHQVTQMGQEVILRCVPISNHLYFYWYRQILGQKVEFLVSFYNNEISEKSEIFDDQFSVERPDGSNFTLKIRSTKLEDSAMYFCASRRDSGTDTQYFGPGTRLTVL.

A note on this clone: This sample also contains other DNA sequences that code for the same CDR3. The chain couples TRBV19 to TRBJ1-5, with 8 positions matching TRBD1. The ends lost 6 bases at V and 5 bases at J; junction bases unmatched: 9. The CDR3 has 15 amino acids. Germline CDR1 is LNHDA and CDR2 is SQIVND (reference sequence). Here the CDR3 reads CASSTQTGVYQPQHF. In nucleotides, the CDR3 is TGTGCCAGTAGCACACAGACAGGGGTTTATCAGCCCCAGCATTTT.

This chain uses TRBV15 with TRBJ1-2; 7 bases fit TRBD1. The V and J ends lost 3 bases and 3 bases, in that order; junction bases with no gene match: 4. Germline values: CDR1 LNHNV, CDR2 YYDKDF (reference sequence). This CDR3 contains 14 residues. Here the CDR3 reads CATSSPRGDYGYTF. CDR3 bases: TGTGCCACCAGCAGCCCCAGGGGGGACTATGGCTACACCTTC.

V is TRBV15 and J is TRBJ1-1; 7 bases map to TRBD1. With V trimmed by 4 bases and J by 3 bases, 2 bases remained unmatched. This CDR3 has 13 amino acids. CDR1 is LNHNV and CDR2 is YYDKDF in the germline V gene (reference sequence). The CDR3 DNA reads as TGTGCCACCAGCACCCAGGGGGACACTGAAGCTTTCTTT. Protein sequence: CATSTQGDTEAFF.

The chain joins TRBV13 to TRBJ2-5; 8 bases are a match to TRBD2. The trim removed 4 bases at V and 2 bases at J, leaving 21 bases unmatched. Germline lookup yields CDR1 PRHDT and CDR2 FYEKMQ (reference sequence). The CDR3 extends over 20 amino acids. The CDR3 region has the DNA TGTGCCAGCAGCTCCAGTGGGACGGGAGGGCCAGGGCGACCTCAAGAGACCCAGTACTTC. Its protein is CASSSSGTGGPGRPQETQYF.

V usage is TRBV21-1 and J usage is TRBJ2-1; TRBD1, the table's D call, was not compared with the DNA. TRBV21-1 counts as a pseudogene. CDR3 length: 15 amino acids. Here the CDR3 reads CASTSPGTGGYEQFF. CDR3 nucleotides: TGTGCCAGCACCAGCCCCGGGACAGGGGGCTATGAGCAGTTCTTC.

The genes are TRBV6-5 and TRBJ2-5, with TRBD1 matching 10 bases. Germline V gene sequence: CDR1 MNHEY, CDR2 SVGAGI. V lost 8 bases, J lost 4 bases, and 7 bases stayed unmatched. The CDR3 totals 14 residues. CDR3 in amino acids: CASEGQGKLETQYF. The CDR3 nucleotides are TGTGCCAGCGAGGGACAGGGGAAATTAGAGACCCAGTACTTC.

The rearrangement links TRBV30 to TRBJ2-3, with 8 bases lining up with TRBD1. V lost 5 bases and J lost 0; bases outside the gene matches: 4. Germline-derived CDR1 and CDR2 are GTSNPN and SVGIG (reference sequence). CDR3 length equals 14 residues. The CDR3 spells CAWGQGPSTDTQYF. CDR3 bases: TGTGCCTGGGGACAGGGACCTAGCACAGATACGCAGTATTTT.

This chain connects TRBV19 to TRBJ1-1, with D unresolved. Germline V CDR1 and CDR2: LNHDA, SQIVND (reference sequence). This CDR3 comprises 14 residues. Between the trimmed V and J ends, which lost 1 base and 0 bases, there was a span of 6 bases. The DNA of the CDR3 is TGTGCCAGTAGTATAGGATCTCTGAACACTGAAGCTTTCTTT. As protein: CASSIGSLNTEAFF.

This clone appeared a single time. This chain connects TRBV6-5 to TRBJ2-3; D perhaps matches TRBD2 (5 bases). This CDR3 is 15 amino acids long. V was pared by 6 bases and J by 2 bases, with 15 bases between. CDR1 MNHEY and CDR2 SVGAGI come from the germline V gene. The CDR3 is CASRGIAPITDTQYF. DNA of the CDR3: TGTGCCAGCAGGGGGATAGCGCCGATCACAGATACGCAGTATTTT.

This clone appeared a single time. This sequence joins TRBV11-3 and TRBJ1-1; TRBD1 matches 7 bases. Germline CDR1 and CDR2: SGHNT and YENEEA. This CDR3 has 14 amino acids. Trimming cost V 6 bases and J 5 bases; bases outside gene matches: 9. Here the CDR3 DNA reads TGTGCCAGCAGTTCATCGCAGGGGGGGACTGAAGCTTTCTTT. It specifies CASSSSQGGTEAFF.

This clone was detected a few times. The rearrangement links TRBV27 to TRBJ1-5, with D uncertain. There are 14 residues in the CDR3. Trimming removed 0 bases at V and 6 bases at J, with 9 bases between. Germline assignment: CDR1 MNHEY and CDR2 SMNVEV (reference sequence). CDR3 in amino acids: CASSLSVGSQPQHF. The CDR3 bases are TGTGCCAGCAGTTTATCAGTGGGGTCTCAGCCCCAGCATTTT.

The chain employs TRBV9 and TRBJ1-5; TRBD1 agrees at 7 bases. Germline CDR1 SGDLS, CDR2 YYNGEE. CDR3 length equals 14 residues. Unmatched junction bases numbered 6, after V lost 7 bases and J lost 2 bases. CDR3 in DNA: TGTGCCAGCGGAAGACAGGGTGGCAATCAGCCCCAGCATTTT. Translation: CASGRQGGNQPQHF.

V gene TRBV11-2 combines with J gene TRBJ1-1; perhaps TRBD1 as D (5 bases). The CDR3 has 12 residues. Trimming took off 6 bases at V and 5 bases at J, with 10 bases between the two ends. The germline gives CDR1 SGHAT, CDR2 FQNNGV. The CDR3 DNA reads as TGTGCCAGCAGGCCTTGGGGGACTGAAGCTTTCTTT. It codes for CASRPWGTEAFF. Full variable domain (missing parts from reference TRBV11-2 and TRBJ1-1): EAGVAQSPRYKIIEKRQSVAFWCNPISGHATLYWYQQILGQGPKLLIQFQNNGVVDDSQLPKDRFSAERLKGVDSTLKIQPAKLEDSAVYLCASRPWGTEAFFGQGTRLTVV.

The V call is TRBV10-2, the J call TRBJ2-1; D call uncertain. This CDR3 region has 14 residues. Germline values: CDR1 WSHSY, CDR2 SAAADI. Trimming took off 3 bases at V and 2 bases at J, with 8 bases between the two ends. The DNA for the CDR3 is TGCGCCAGCAGTGAAGGGTCCACCTACAATGAGCAGTTCTTC. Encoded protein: CASSEGSTYNEQFF.

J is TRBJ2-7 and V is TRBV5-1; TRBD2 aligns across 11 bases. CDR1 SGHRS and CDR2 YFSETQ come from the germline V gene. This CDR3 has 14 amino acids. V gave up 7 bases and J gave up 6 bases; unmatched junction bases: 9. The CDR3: CASGGTSGSFEQYF. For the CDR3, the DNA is TGCGCCAGCGGGGGAACTAGCGGGAGTTTCGAGCAGTACTTC.

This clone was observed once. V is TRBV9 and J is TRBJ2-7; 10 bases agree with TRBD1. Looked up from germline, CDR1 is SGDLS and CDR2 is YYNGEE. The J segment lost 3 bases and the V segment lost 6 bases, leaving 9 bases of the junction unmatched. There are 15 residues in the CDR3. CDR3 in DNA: TGTGCCAGCACCGTGGCGGGACAGGGGATCTACGAGCAGTACTTC. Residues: CASTVAGQGIYEQYF. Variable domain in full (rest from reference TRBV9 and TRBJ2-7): DSGVTQTPKHLITATGQRVTLRCSPRSGDLSVYWYQQSLDQGLQFLIQYYNGEERAKGNILERFSAQQFPDLHSELNLSSLELGDSALYFCASTVAGQGIYEQYFGPGTRLTVT.

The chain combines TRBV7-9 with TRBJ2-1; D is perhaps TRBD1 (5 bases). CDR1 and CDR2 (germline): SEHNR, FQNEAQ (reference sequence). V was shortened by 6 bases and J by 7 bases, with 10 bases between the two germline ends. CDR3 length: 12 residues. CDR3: CASRGRGNEQFF. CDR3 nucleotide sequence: TGTGCCAGCAGGGGTAGGGGTAATGAGCAGTTCTTC.

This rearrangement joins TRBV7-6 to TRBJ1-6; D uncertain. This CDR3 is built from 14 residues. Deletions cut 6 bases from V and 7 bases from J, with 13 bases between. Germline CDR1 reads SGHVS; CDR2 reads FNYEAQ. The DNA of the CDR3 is TGTGCCAGCAGACGTGAGGGAATAAATTCACCCCTCCACTTT. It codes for CASRREGINSPLHF. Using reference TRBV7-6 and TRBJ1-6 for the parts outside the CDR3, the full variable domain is GAGVSQSPRYKVTKRGQDVALRCDPISGHVSLYWYRQALGQGPEFLTYFNYEAQQDKSGLPNDRFSAERPEGSISTLTIQRTEQRDSAMYRCASRREGINSPLHFGNGTRLTVT.

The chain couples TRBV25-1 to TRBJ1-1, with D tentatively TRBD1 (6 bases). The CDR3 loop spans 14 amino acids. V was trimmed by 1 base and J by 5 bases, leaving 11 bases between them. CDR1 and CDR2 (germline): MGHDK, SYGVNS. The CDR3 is CASSELQGRTEAFF. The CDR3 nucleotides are TGTGCCAGCAGTGAATTGCAGGGGCGTACTGAAGCTTTCTTT. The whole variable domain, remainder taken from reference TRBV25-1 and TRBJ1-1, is EADIYQTPRYLVIGTGKKITLECSQTMGHDKMYWYQQDPGMELHLIHYSYGVNSTEKGDLSSESTVSRIRTEHFPLTLESARPSHTSQYLCASSELQGRTEAFFGQGTRLTVV.

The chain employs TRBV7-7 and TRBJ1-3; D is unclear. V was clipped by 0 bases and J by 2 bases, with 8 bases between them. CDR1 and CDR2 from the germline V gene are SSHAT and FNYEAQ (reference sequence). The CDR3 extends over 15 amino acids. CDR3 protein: CASSLAAAPGNTIYF. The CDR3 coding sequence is TGTGCCAGCAGCTTAGCGGCAGCTCCTGGAAACACCATATATTTT.

In nucleotides, the CDR3 is TGCAGCGCCGGGACAGGGGGCACTGAAGCTTTCTTT. Encoded protein: CSAGTGGTEAFF. The V gene is TRBV29-1, the J gene TRBJ1-1; 11 bases are shared with TRBD1. Germline V gene sequence: CDR1 SQVTM, CDR2 ANQGSEA. CDR3 size: 12 residues. The junction had 2 bases not matched to a gene; V was cut back by 7 bases and J by 4 bases.

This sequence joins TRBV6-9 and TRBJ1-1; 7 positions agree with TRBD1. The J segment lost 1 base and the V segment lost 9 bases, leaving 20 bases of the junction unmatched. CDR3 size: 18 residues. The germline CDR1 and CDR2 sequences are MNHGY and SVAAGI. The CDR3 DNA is TGTGCCAGTTATCCCTCTTCACCCCCGGGACAGAAGAACACTGAAGCTTTCTTT. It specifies CASYPSSPPGQKNTEAFF.

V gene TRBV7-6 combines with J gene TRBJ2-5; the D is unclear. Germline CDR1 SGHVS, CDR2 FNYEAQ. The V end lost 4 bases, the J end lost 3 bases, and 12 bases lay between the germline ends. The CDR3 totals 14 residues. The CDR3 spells CASSSITSEETQYF. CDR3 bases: TGTGCCAGCAGCTCGATTACATCGGAAGAGACCCAGTACTTC.

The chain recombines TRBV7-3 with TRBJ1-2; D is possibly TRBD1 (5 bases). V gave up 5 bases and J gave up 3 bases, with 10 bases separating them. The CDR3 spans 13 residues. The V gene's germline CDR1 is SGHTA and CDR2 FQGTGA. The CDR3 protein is CASSLGGDYGYTF. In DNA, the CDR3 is TGTGCCAGCAGCCTGGGGGGAGACTATGGCTACACCTTC.